The subject of this entry is one T cell receptor beta chain. Per the authors' pipeline: Reference gene primer amplification gave estimated nucleated cell counts. The table came from immunoSEQ multiplex PCR; TCRdb's copy has only in-frame clones and leaves some out. V and J calls and clone size are given by that table; D and trimming were obtained from the DNA. The sample lists 150,000 or so clones; 88% were seen once. V dropped 7 bases and J dropped 5; count of bases not matched to a gene: 7. Germline V CDR1 and CDR2: SEHNR, FQNEAQ (reference sequence). The CDR3 loop spans 15 amino acids. The sample originates from a study of blood T cell repertoires in COVID-19. Study in general: The samples span acute and convalescent COVID-19 from the United States, Italy and Spain.

The sample comprised peripheral blood. This chain joins TRBV7-9 and TRBJ2-3; 12 bases match TRBD2. This receptor was obtained from a man between 60 and 70 years old with acute or convalescent COVID-19. CDR3 loop: CASIATGLAGDTQYF. As DNA, the CDR3 is TGTGCCAGCATCGCGACGGGACTAGCGGGAGATACGCAGTATTTT.